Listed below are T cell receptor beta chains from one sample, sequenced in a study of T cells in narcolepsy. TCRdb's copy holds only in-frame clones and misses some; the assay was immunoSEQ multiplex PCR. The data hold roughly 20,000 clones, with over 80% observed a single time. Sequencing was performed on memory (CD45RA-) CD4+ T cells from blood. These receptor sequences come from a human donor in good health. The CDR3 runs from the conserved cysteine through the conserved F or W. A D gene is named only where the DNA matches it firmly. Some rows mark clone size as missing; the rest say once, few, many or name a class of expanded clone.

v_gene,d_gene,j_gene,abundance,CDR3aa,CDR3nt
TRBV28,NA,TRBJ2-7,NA,CASSLWASSYEQYF,TGTGCCAGCAGTTTATGGGCCAGTTCCTACGAGCAGTACTTC
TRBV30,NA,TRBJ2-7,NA,CAWSVSAGKNEQYF,TGTGCCTGGAGTGTATCGGCAGGGAAAAACGAGCAGTACTTC
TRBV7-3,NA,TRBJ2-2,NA,CASSLSRDTGELFF,TGTGCCAGCAGCTTATCGCGGGACACCGGGGAGCTGTTTTTT
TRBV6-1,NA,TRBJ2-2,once,CASSRPGGSGELFF,TGTGCCAGCAGCCGCCCCGGAGGCAGCGGGGAGCTGTTTTTT
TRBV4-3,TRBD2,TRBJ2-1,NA,CASSQEGRGESYNEQFF,TGCGCCAGCAGCCAAGAGGGGAGGGGAGAGTCCTACAATGAGCAGTTCTTC
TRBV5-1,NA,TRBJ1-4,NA,CASSDEDEKLFF,TGCGCCAGCAGCGACGAGGATGAAAAACTGTTTTTT
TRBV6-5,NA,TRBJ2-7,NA,CASSYLPDASYEQYF,TGTGCCAGCAGTTATCTGCCAGACGCTTCCTACGAGCAGTACTTC
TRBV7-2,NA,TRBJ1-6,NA,CASSLAQTPNSPLHF,TGTGCCAGCAGCTTAGCACAGACACCAAATTCACCCCTCCACTTT
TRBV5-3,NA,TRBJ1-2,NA,CASRIVGGLYGYTF,TGTGCCAGCAGAATTGTTGGGGGCCTCTATGGCTACACCTTC
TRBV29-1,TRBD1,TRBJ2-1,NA,CSVRTGTDNEQFF,TGCAGCGTCCGAACCGGGACAGACAATGAGCAGTTCTTC
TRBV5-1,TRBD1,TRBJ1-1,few,CASSYSGGIGNTEAFF,TGCGCCAGCAGCTATTCAGGGGGAATAGGGAACACTGAAGCTTTCTTT
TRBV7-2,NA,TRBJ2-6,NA,CASSLAPSGTNGANVLTF,TGTGCCAGCAGCTTAGCCCCTTCAGGGACGAATGGGGCCAACGTCCTGACTTTC
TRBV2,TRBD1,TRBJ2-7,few,CASREYRGATYEQYF,TGTGCCAGCAGAGAATACAGGGGCGCCACCTACGAGCAGTACTTC
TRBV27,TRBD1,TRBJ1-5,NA,CASSLSGTGNQPQHF,TGTGCCAGCAGTTTATCCGGGACAGGCAATCAGCCCCAGCATTTT
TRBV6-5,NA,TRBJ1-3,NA,CASSPGPPSGNTIYF,TGTGCCAGCAGCCCCGGCCCTCCCTCTGGAAACACCATATATTTT
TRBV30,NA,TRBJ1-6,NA,CAWSVQGRASPLHF,TGTGCCTGGAGTGTACAGGGCAGGGCTTCACCCCTCCACTTT
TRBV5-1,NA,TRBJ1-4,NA,CASSLQGYEKLFF,TGCGCCAGCAGCTTACAGGGCTATGAAAAACTGTTTTTT
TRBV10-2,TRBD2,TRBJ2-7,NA,CASSPTSGGSEQYF,TGCGCCAGCAGCCCGACTAGCGGGGGTAGCGAGCAGTACTTC
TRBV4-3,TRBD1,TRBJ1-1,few,CASSRTTGVGEAFF,TGCGCCAGCAGCCGCACTACAGGGGTGGGTGAAGCTTTCTTT
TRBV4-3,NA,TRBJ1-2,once,CASSQQDLRGYTF,TGCGCCAGCAGCCAACAGGATTTGAGAGGCTACACCTTC
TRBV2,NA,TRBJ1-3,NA,CASSQENGNTIYF,TGTGCCAGCAGTCAGGAGAATGGAAACACCATATATTTT
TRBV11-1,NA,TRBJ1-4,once,CASSITTGGRVEKLFF,TGTGCCAGCAGCATTACGACCGGGGGCCGTGTGGAAAAACTGTTTTTT
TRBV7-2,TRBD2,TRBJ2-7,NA,CASSLGHLAGGYEQYF,TGTGCCAGCAGCTTAGGACATCTAGCGGGAGGCTACGAGCAGTACTTC
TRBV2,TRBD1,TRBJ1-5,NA,CASRPTGGQPQHF,TGTGCCAGCAGACCCACAGGGGGACAGCCCCAGCATTTT
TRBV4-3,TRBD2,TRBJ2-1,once,CASSLGLASYNEQFF,TGCGCCAGCAGCCTGGGACTAGCGAGCTACAATGAGCAGTTCTTC
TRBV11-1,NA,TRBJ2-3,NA,CASTLLIQGGTQYF,TGTGCCAGCACCCTCCTTATTCAGGGAGGTACGCAGTATTTT
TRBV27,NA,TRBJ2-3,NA,CASSSPGDTQYF,TGTGCCAGCAGTTCTCCCGGGGATACGCAGTATTTT
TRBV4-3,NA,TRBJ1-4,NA,CASRRGLGLHVEKLFF,TGCGCCAGCAGACGAGGGTTGGGGTTGCATGTTGAAAAACTGTTTTTT
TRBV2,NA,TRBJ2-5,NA,CASKTGGVGQETQYF,TGTGCCAGCAAAACCGGAGGGGTTGGCCAAGAGACCCAGTACTTC
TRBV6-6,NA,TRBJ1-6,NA,CASTKELNSPLHF,TGTGCCAGCACCAAAGAACTAAATTCACCCCTCCACTTT
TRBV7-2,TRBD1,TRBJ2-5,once,CASSLGPGTGGGETQYF,TGTGCCAGCAGCTTAGGGCCCGGGACAGGGGGCGGAGAGACCCAGTACTTC
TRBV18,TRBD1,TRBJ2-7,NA,CASSPQGASYEQYF,TGTGCCAGCTCACCACAGGGGGCTTCCTACGAGCAGTACTTC
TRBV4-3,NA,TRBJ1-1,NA,CASSQDRNTEAFF,TGCGCCAGCAGCCAAGATCGTAACACTGAAGCTTTCTTT
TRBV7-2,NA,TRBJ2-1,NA,CASGKAYNEQFF,TGTGCCAGCGGAAAGGCCTACAATGAGCAGTTCTTC
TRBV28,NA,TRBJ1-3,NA,CASSLEAGRVGNTIYF,TGTGCCAGCAGTTTAGAGGCGGGGAGGGTAGGAAACACCATATATTTT
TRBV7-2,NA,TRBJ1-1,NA,CASTRSGGNTEAFF,TGTGCCAGCACCCGATCGGGAGGGAACACTGAAGCTTTCTTT
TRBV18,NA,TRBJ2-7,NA,CASSPYHRDEQYF,TGTGCCAGCTCACCATACCACAGAGACGAGCAGTACTTC
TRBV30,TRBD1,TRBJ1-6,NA,CAWSPGQGYNSPLHF,TGTGCCTGGAGTCCCGGACAGGGGTATAATTCACCCCTCCACTTT
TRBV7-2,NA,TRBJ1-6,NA,CASSFGSPLHF,TGTGCCAGCAGCTTTGGTTCACCCCTCCACTTT
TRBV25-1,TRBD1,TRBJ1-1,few,CASRQGGLMNTEAFF,TGTGCCAGCAGACAAGGGGGCCTCATGAACACTGAAGCTTTCTTT
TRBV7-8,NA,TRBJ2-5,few,CASSATEAQETQYF,TGTGCCAGCAGCGCTACAGAAGCCCAAGAGACCCAGTACTTC
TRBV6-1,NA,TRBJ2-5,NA,CASSGSVGLETQYF,TGTGCCAGCAGTGGATCGGTGGGGTTGGAGACCCAGTACTTC
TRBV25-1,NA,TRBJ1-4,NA,CASSDIGAPSNEKLFF,TGTGCCAGCAGTGATATCGGAGCGCCGAGTAATGAAAAACTGTTTTTT